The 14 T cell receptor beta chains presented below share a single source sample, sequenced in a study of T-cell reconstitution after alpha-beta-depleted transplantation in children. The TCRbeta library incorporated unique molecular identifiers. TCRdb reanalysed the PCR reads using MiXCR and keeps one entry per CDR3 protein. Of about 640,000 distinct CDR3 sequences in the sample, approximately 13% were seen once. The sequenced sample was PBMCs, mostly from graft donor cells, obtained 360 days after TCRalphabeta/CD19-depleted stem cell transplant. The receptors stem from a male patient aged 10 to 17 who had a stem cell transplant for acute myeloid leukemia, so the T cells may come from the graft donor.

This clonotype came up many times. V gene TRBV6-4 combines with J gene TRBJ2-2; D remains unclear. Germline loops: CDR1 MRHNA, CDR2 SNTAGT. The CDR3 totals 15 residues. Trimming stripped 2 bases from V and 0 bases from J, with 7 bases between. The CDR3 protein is CASSDIPANTGELFF. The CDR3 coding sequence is TGTGCCAGCAGTGACATTCCCGCGAACACCGGGGAGCTGTTTTTT.

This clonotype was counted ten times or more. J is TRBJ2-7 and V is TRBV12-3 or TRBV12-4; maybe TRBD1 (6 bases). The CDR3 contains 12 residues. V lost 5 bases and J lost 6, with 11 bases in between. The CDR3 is CASSPQGSEQYF. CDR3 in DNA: TGTGCCAGCAGTCCTCAGGGGTCCGAGCAGTACTTC.

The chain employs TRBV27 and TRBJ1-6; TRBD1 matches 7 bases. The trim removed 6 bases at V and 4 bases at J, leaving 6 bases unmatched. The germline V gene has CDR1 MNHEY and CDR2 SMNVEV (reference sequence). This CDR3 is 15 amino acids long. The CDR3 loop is CASRVGQAYNSPLHF. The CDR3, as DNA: TGTGCCAGCAGGGTCGGACAGGCTTATAATTCACCCCTCCACTTT.

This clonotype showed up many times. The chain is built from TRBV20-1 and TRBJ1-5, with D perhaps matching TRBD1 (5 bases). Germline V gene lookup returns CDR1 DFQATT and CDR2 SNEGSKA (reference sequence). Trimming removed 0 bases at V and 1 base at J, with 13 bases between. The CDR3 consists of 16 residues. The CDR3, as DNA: TGCAGTGCTAGAGACGGGGGTCTAAGGAGCAATCAGCCCCAGCATTTT. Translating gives CSARDGGLRSNQPQHF.

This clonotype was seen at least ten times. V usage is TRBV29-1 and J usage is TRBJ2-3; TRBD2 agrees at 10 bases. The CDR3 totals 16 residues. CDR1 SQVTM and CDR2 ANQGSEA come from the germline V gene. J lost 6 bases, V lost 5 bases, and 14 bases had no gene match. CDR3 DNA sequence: TGCAGCGTTTTCCCCCCCGCTAGCGGGAGACAGGATACGCAGTATTTT. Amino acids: CSVFPPASGRQDTQYF.

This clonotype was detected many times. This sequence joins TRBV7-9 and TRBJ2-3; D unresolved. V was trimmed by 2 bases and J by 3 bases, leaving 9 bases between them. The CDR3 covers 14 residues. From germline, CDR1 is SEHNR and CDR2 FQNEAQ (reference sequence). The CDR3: CASSLRPTTDTQYF. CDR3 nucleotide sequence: TGTGCCAGCAGCTTAAGGCCTACAACAGATACGCAGTATTTT.

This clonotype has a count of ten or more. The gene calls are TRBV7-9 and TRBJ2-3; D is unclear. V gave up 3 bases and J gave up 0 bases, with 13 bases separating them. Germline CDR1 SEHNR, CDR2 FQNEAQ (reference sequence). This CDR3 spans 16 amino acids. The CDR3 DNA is TGTGCCAGCAGCTTGAAGCGAAGACAAAGCACAGATACGCAGTATTTT. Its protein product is CASSLKRRQSTDTQYF.

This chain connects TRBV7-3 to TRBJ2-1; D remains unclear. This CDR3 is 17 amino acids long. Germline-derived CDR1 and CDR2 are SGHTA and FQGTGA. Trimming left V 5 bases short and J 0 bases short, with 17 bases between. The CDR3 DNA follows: TGTGCCAGCAGCGCCGATGTGCGGACCCCCTCCTACAATGAGCAGTTCTTC. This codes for CASSADVRTPSYNEQFF.

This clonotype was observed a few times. The CDR3 DNA is TGTGCCAGCAGCTCAGACGGATCCCCCGGGACAGGAGACTACGAGCAGTACTTC. This codes for CASSSDGSPGTGDYEQYF. The V gene is TRBV11-1, the J gene TRBJ2-7, with 8 positions matching TRBD1. V was clipped by 4 bases and J by 3 bases; unmatched bases: 17. Looked up from germline, CDR1 is SGHAT and CDR2 is FQDESV (reference sequence). The CDR3 runs 18 residues.

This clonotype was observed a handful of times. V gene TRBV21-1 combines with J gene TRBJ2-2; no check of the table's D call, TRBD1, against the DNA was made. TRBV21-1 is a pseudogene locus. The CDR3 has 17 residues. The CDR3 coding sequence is TGTGCCAGCAGCAAAGATCCCGGCGGACTGAACACCGGGGAGCTGTTTTTT. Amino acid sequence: CASSKDPGGLNTGELFF.

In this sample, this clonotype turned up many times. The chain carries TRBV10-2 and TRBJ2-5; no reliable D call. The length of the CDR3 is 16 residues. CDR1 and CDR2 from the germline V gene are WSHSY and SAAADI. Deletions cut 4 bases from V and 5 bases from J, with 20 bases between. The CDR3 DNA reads TGCGCCAGCAGTGCTCTCTCAAAAACGGGCAGGGAGACCCAGTACTTC. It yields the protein CASSALSKTGRETQYF.

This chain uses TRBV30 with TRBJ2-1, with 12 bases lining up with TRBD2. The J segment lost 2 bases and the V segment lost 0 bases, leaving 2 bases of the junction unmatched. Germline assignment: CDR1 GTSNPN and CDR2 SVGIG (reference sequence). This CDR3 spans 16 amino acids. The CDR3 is CAWSVGLAGPYNEQFF. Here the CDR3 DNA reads TGTGCCTGGAGTGTGGGACTAGCGGGCCCCTACAATGAGCAGTTCTTC. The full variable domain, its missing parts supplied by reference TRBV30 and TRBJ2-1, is SQTIHQWPATLVQPVGSPLSLECTVEGTSNPNLYWYRQAAGRGLQLLFYSVGIGQISSEVPQNLSASRPQDRQFILSSKKLLLSDSGFYLCAWSVGLAGPYNEQFFGPGTRLTVL.

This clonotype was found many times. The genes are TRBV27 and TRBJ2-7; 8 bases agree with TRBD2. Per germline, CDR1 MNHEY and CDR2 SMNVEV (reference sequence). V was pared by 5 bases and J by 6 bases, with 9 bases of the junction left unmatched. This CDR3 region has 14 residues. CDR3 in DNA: TGTGCCAGCAGTCCGATTGGACTAGCTGGCGAGCAGTACTTC. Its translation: CASSPIGLAGEQYF.

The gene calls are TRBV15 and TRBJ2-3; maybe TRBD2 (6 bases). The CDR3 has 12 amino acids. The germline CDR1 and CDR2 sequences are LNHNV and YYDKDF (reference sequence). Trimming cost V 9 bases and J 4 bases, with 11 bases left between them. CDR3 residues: CATRGSPDTQYF. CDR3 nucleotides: TGTGCCACACGGGGGTCCCCAGATACGCAGTATTTT.